This T cell receptor beta chain was profiled in a study of T cell responses to AZD1222 COVID-19 vaccine (TCRdb year 2021). Looking at the study overall: TCR sequencing was performed for roughly 240 trial participants, of whom about 200 were given two doses of AZD1222 and around 25 were given two doses of MenACWY control vaccine. Enrollment into the trials was organized by age into subgroups of 18-55, 56-69 and 70-plus years, and those subgroups contained approximately 150, 30 and 60 TCR-sequenced participants, respectively.

The time point label here, explained by the study, means: about 28 days (+/-7) after the second vaccine dose. AZD1222 recipients whose second dose came at about 4 weeks and those whose second dose came at about 12 weeks were combined into one group, since spike-specific TCR depth and breadth did not differ between the two schedules. Vaccinee samples came from UK trials COV001 and COV002, including a single-blind randomized controlled phase 2/3 trial of AZD1222 (ChAdOx1 nCoV-19) in healthy adults. For TCRbeta chain sequencing, PBMC samples were collected from trial participants at day 0 and at day 28 after the second dose. General findings and caveats noted by the study authors: After two AZD1222 doses, both the breadth and the depth of spike-specific TCRs were significantly higher than at day 0 and than in MenACWY recipients. Epitopes outside the regions mutated in the B.1.351 and B.1.1.7 variants were reportedly recognized by nearly half of the unique spike-specific TCRs. No day 14 peak-response samples were available, so repertoires were characterized only after the peak T cell response. In the small 56-69-year group, the increase in depth fell short of significance, most likely because of low power. Participants were mostly white British and included more females than males, and it was suggested by the authors that clonal diversity may have been underestimated. CD4 TCRs associated with the vaccine covered the entire spike protein, and the dominant responses were in regions 160-218 and 743-854. Conclusions about previously exposed vaccinees were limited because only a handful of AZD1222 recipients were SARS-CoV-2 seropositive at baseline.

Concerning this clone: Its antigen has not been determined. Per-base qualities were not stored, and no clone one base away is much larger.

V and J lose 4 bases and 4 bases, and a span of 13 bases separates them. The germline V gene supplies CDR1 SGDLS and CDR2 YYNGEE. From the cysteine through the phenylalanine, the CDR3 covers 14 amino acids. The retained sequence is limited to the CDR3, 42 bases, with the frame set at the first base. The CDR3 regions of human TCRbeta chains were analyzed by immunosequencing. In the source study's methods: TCRs in the repertoires were matched against a reference library of SARS-CoV-2-specific TCRs that had been generated with the MIRA antigen-specificity platform. Breadth was defined as the fraction of unique TCRs that were SARS-CoV-2-associated. Depth was defined as the fraction of total T cells that were SARS-CoV-2-associated. Using the MIRA data, each spike-specific TCR was assigned both to the spike region to which the TCR was reactive and to a CD4 or CD8 class. Log10-transformed breadth and depth values were compared by one-way ANOVA with Sidak's multiple comparisons tests. The source is immuneACCESS, and TCRdb retained only in-frame sequences with V and J called. Part of the clones is not carried over; for the studies checked, unresolved V genes explain less than half of this, and the remainder is unexplained. Clone size and V and J calls were adopted from that table, with D and trimming inferred from the DNA. The sample data list fewer than 120,000 clones, and around 93% of these were observed just once. The ten largest clones capture 2.5% to 3% of the sample.

The rearranged chain carries TRBV9 and TRBJ2-3, with the D gene too uncertain to name. The receptor's source is an adult who received the AZD1222 COVID-19 vaccine. The material sequenced was peripheral blood, taken 28 days after the second AZD1222 dose. The nucleotide sequence reads as follows: TGTGCCAGCAGCACCCGACAAGTGGCAGATACGCAGTATTTT. Its translation reads: CASSTRQVADTQYF.